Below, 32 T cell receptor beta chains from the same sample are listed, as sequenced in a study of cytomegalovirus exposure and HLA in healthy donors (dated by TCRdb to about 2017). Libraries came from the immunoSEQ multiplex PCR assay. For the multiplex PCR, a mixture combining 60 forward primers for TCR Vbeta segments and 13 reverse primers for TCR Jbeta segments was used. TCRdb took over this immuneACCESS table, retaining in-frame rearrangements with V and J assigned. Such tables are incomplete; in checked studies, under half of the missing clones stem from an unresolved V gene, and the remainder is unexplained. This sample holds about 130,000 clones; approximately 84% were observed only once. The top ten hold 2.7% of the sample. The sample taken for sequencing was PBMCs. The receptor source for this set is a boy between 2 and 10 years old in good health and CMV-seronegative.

CDR3 sequence: CASSVEGSNYGYTF. The CDR3 bases are TGTGCCAGCAGCGTGGAAGGGAGTAACTATGGCTACACCTTC. The genes are TRBV5-5 and TRBJ1-2; D is ambiguous. The length of the CDR3 is 14 residues. The V gene's germline CDR1 is SGHKS and CDR2 YYEKEE (reference sequence). V dropped 4 bases and J dropped 1 base, with 11 bases sitting between them.

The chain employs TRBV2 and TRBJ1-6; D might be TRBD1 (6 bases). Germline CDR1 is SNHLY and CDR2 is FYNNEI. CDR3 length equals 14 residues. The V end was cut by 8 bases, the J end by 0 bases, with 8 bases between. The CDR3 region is CASQTGSYNSPLHF. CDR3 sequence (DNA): TGTGCCAGCCAGACAGGCTCCTATAATTCACCCCTCCACTTT.

In nucleotides, the CDR3 is TGTGCCAGCAGCACGAGAGTCTCTGGAAACACCATATATTTT. Translating it yields CASSTRVSGNTIYF. This chain uses TRBV9 with TRBJ1-3; D is ambiguous. The CDR3 has 14 residues. Per germline, CDR1 SGDLS and CDR2 YYNGEE. V lost 4 bases and J 0 bases, leaving 8 bases between the germline ends.

The CDR3 DNA sequence: TGTGCCAGCAGTGCCCCGGGGGGACTTTATGGCTACACCTTC. Translation gives CASSAPGGLYGYTF. The chain carries TRBV6-1 and TRBJ1-2; TRBD1 might be the D (5 bases). The V and J ends lost 4 bases and 5 bases respectively, with 14 bases between them. Germline assignment: CDR1 MNHNS and CDR2 SASEGT. This CDR3 has 14 residues.

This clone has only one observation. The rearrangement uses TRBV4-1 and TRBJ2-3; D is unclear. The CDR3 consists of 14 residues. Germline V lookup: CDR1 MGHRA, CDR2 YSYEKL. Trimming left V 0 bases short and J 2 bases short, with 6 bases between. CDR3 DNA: TGCGCCAGCAGCCAAGATCTATACACAGATACGCAGTATTTT. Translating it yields CASSQDLYTDTQYF.

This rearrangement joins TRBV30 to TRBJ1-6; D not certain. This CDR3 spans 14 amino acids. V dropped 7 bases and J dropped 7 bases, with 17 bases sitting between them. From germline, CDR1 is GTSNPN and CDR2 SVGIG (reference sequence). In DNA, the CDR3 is TGTGCCTTCATCGGGGTAGGGATGAATTCACCCCTCCACTTT. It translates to CAFIGVGMNSPLHF. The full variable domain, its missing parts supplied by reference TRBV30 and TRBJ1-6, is SQTIHQWPATLVQPVGSPLSLECTVEGTSNPNLYWYRQAAGRGLQLLFYSVGIGQISSEVPQNLSASRPQDRQFILSSKKLLLSDSGFYLCAFIGVGMNSPLHFGNGTRLTVT.

The CDR3 DNA is TGTGCCAGCAGTGGGGGCGGGGCGGGGGAATATGGCTACACCTTC. This encodes CASSGGGAGEYGYTF. The V call is TRBV6-1, the J call TRBJ1-2; tentative D call: TRBD1 (5 bases). Germline V CDR1 and CDR2: MNHNS, SASEGT. CDR3 size: 15 residues. Trimming stripped 4 bases from V and 5 bases from J, with 17 bases between.

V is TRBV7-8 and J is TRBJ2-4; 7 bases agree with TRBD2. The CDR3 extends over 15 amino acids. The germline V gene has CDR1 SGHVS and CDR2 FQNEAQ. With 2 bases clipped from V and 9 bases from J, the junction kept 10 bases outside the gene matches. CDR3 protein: CASSLFGGVRGIQYF. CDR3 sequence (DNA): TGTGCCAGCAGCTTATTTGGGGGGGTCCGGGGCATTCAGTACTTC.

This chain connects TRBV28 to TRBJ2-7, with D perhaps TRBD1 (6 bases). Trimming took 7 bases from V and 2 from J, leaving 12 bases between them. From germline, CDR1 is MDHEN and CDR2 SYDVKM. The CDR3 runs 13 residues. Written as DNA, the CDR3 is TGTGCCAGCACTCGTGGGACACCCTACGAGCAGTACTTC. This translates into CASTRGTPYEQYF.

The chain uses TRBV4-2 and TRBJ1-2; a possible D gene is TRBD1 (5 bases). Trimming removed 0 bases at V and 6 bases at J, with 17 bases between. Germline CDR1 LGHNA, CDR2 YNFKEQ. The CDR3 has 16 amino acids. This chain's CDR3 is CASSQDGGGLADGYTF. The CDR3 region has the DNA TGTGCCAGCAGCCAAGACGGGGGAGGGCTCGCGGATGGCTACACCTTC.

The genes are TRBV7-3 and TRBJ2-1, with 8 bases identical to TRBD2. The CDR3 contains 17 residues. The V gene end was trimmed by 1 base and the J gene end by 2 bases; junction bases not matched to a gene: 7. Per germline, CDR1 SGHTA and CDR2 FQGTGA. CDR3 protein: CASSLRGGGTTYNEQFF. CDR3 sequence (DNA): TGTGCCAGCAGCTTAAGAGGCGGGGGGACCACCTACAATGAGCAGTTCTTC.

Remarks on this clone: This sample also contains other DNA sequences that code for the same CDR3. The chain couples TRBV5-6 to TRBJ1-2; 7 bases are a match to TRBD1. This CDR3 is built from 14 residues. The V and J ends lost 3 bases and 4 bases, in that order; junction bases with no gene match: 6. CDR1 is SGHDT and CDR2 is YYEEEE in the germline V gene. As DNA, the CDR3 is TGTGCCAGCAGCTCCGGGACAGCCCTCTATGGCTACACCTTC. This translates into CASSSGTALYGYTF.

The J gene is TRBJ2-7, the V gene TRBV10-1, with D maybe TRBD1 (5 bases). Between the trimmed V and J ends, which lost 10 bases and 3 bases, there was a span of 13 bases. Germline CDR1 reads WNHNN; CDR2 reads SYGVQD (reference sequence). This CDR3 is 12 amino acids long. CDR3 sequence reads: CAKPQGNYEQYF. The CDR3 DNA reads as TGCGCCAAGCCCCAGGGAAACTACGAGCAGTACTTC.

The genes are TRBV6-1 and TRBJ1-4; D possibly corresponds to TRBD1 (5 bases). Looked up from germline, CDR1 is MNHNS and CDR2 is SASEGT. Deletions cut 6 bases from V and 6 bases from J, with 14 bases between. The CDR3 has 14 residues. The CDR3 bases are TGTGCCAGCAGCCCGACAGTAGAAGATGAAAAACTGTTTTTT. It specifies CASSPTVEDEKLFF.

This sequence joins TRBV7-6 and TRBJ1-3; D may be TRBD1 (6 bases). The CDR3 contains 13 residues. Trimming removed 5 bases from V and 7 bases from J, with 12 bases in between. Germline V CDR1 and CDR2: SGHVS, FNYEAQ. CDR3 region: CASSQGPGNTIYF. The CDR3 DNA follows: TGTGCCAGCAGCCAGGGGCCCGGCAACACCATATATTTT.

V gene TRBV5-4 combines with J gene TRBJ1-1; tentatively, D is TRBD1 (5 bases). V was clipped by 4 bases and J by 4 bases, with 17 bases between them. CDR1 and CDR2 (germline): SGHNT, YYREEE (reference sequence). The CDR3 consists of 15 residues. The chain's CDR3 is CASSPPSGVGTEAFF. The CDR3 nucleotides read TGTGCCAGCAGCCCCCCATCGGGGGTGGGCACTGAAGCTTTCTTT.

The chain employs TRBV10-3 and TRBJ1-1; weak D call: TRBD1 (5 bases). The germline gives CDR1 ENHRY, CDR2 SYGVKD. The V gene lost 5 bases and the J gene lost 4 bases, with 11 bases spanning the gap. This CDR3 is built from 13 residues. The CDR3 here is CAISSREGTEAFF. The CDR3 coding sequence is TGTGCCATCAGTTCCAGGGAAGGCACTGAAGCTTTCTTT.

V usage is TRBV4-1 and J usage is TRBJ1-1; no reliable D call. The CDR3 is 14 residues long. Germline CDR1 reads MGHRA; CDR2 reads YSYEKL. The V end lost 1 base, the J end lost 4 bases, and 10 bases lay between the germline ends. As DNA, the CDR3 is TGCGCCAGCAGCCAAGTCCGGGTGGGCACTGAAGCTTTCTTT. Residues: CASSQVRVGTEAFF.

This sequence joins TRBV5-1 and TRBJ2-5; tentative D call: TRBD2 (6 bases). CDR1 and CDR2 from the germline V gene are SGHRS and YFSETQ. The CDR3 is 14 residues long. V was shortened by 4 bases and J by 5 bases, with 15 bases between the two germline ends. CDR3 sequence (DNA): TGCGCCAGCAGCCCGGACCCTGGGGGGGAGACCCAGTACTTC. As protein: CASSPDPGGETQYF.

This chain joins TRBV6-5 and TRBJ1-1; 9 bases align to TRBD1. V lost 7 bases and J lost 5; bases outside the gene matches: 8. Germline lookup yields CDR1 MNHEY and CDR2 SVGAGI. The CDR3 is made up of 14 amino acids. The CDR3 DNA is TGTGCCAGCATCCTTAGGACAGGGGAGACTGAAGCTTTCTTT. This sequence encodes CASILRTGETEAFF.

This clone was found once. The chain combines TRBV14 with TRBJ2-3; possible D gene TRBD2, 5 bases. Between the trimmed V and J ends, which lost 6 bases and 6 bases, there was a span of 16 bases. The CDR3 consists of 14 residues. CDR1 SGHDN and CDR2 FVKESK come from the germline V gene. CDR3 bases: TGTGCCAGCAGTCCTACATGGGGAGAGGATACGCAGTATTTT. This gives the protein CASSPTWGEDTQYF.

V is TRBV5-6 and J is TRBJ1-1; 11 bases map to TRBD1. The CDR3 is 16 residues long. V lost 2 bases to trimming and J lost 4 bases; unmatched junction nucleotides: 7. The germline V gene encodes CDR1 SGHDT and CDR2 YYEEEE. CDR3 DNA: TGTGCCAGCAGCTTCCAGAGGACAGGGGGCATCACTGAAGCTTTCTTT. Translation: CASSFQRTGGITEAFF.

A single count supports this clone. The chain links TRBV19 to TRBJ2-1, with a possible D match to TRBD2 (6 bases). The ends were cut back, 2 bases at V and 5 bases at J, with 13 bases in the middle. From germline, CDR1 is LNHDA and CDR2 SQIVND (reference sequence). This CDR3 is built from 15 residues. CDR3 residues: CASSIQLASNNEQFF. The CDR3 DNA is TGTGCCAGTAGTATACAGCTAGCGTCCAACAATGAGCAGTTCTTC. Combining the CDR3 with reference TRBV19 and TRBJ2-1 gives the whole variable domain DGGITQSPKYLFRKEGQNVTLSCEQNLNHDAMYWYRQDPGQGLRLIYYSQIVNDFQKGDIAEGYSVSREKKESFPLTVTSAQKNPTAFYLCASSIQLASNNEQFFGPGTRLTVL.

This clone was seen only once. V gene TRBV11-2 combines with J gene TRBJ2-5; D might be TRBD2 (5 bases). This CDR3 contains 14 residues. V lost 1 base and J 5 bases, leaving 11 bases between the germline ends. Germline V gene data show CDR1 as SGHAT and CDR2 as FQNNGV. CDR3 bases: TGTGCCAGCAGCTTAGCGGTGACGGGGGAGACCCAGTACTTC. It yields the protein CASSLAVTGETQYF. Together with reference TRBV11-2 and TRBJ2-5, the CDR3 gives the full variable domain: EAGVAQSPRYKIIEKRQSVAFWCNPISGHATLYWYQQILGQGPKLLIQFQNNGVVDDSQLPKDRFSAERLKGVDSTLKIQPAKLEDSAVYLCASSLAVTGETQYFGPGTRLLVL.

CDR3 sequence: CASSWRQMNTEAFF. Here the CDR3 DNA reads TGTGCCAGCAGCTGGAGACAGATGAACACTGAAGCTTTCTTT. The gene calls are TRBV13 and TRBJ1-1; perhaps TRBD1 as D (5 bases). Germline CDR1 PRHDT, CDR2 FYEKMQ (reference sequence). The CDR3 is made up of 14 amino acids. V was cut by 4 bases and J by 0 bases, with 9 bases left in between.

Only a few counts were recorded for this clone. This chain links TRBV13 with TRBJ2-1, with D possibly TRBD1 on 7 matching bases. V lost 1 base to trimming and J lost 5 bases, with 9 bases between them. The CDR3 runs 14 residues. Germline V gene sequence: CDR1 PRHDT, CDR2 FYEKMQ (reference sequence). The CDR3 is CASSLAGGNNEQFF. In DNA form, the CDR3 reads TGTGCCAGCAGCTTAGCAGGGGGGAACAATGAGCAGTTCTTC.

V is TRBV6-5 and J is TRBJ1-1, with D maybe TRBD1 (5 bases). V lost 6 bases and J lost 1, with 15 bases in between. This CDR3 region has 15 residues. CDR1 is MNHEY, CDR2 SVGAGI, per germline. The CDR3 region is CASSPIPGSNTEAFF. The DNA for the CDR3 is TGTGCCAGCAGCCCTATACCAGGGTCGAACACTGAAGCTTTCTTT.

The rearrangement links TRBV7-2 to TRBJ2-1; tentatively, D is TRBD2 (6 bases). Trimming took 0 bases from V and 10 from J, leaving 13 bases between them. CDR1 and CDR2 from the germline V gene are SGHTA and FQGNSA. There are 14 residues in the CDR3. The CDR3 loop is CASSLAENRGEQFF. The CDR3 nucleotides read TGTGCCAGCAGCTTAGCGGAAAACCGGGGGGAGCAGTTCTTC.

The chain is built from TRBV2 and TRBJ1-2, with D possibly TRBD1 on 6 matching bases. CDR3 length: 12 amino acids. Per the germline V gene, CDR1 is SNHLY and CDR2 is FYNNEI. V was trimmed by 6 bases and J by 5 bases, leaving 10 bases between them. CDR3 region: CASRGDTYGYTF. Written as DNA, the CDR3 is TGTGCCAGCAGGGGGGACACGTATGGCTACACCTTC.

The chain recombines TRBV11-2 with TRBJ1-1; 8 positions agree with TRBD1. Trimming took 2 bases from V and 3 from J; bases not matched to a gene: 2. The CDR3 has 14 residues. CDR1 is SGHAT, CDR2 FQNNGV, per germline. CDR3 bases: TGTGCCAGCAGCTTAACAGGGGGAGACACTGAAGCTTTCTTT. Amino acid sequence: CASSLTGGDTEAFF.

The CDR3 protein is CASSISAGDQPQHF. CDR3 nucleotide sequence: TGTGCCAGTAGTATTTCGGCAGGCGATCAGCCCCAGCATTTT. This chain links TRBV19 with TRBJ1-5; no reliable D call. The CDR3 consists of 14 residues. V lost 3 bases and J 5 bases, leaving 11 bases between the germline ends. Germline CDR1 LNHDA, CDR2 SQIVND (reference sequence).

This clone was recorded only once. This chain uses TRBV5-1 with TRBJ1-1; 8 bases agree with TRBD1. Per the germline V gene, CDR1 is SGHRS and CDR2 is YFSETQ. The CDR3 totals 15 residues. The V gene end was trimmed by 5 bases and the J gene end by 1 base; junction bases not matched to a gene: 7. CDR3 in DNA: TGCGCCAGCAGTTTTCAGGGGGCCCAGAACACTGAAGCTTTCTTT. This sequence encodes CASSFQGAQNTEAFF. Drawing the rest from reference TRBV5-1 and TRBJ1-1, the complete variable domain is KAGVTQTPRYLIKTRGQQVTLSCSPISGHRSVSWYQQTPGQGLQFLFEYFSETQRNKGNFPGRFSGRQFSNSRSEMNVSTLELGDSALYLCASSFQGAQNTEAFFGQGTRLTVV.